Listed below are T cell receptor beta chains from one sample, sequenced in a study of control samples from healthy donors and cancer patients. Here immunoSEQ multiplex PCR was the method, and the copy in TCRdb shows in-frame clones only, minus some. Found here are approximately 100,000 clones, around 89% of them singletons; the top ten hold 17%. Sequences were obtained from blood. These TCRs come from a woman in her 50s in good health. Both conserved end residues are part of each CDR3. A D gene is named only where the DNA matches it firmly. Size is omitted from some rows. Given values are once, few, many or a class for expanded clones.

>TRBJ2-3|TRBV18|TRBD2|.
TGTGCCAGCTCACCGGGACTAACCGCGGATACGCAGTATTTT
CASSPGLTADTQYF
>TRBJ2-1|TRBV11-2|TRBD2|once
TGTGCCAGCAGCATACCGGGGGGGGGCTACAATGAGCAGTTCTTC
CASSIPGGGYNEQFF
>TRBJ2-7|TRBV20-1|TRBD1|once
TGCAGTGGACAGGGGGCTTACGAGCAGTACTTC
CSGQGAYEQYF
>TRBJ2-1|TRBV4-1|TRBD1|.
TGCGCCAGCAGGCGAGGGACAGGGACCTACAATGAGCAGTTCTTC
CASRRGTGTYNEQFF
>TRBJ1-1|TRBV7-7|.|.
TGTGCCAGCAGCCAAGGAAGGAACACTGAAGCTTTCTTT
CASSQGRNTEAFF
>TRBJ2-3|TRBV5-1|TRBD2|once
TGCGCCAGCAGCCCCGGACTAGCGGGGGACACAGATACGCAGTATTTT
CASSPGLAGDTDTQYF
>TRBJ1-2|TRBV19|TRBD1|.
TGTGCCAGTAGGACCCCTTTTCTCCGGGACAGGGGGCAAAAGAATGGCTACACCTTC
CASRTPFLRDRGQKNGYTF
>TRBJ2-5|TRBV9|TRBD2|.
TGTGCCAGCAGCGTCGGTGGGGGCGGGAGGGCCGGAGAGACCCAGTACTTC
CASSVGGGGRAGETQYF
>TRBJ1-2|TRBV19|.|.
TGTGCCAGCCGTGCCGGGAGGACCTATGGCTACACCTTC
CASRAGRTYGYTF
>TRBJ1-3|TRBV14|.|.
TGTGCCAGCAGCCAAGCGTTGGGTCGGAACACCATATATTTT
CASSQALGRNTIYF
>TRBJ2-5|TRBV9|.|.
TGTGCCAGCAGCGTAGGGGATTCAGGGACCCAGTACTTC
CASSVGDSGTQYF
>TRBJ1-2|TRBV4-1|.|.
TGCGCCAGCAGCCATTACCGGGACGGGGGCTATGGCTACACCTTC
CASSHYRDGGYGYTF
>TRBJ1-4|TRBV19|TRBD1|.
TGTGCCAGTACCTCAACGGGGACAGGCAATGAAAAACTGTTTTTT
CASTSTGTGNEKLFF
>TRBJ1-1|TRBV30|.|few
TGTGCCTGGAGTTCGGATAGGGCACTGAACACTGAAGCTTTCTTT
CAWSSDRALNTEAFF
>TRBJ1-2|TRBV7-2|.|.
TGTGCCAGCTCCCCGGCCTGGGGGGAGAACTATGGCTACACCTTC
CASSPAWGENYGYTF
>TRBJ2-5|TRBV18|.|.
TGTGCCAGCTCACCACTGGAAGAGGGGAAGACCCAGTACTTC
CASSPLEEGKTQYF
>TRBJ2-7|TRBV2|TRBD1|.
TGTGCCAGCAGTGAATTCATGGGAGCAGGGGGCACCGAGAAGCAGTACTTC
CASSEFMGAGGTEKQYF
>TRBJ2-1|TRBV29-1|.|.
TGCAGCGTCAGCTCCTACAATGAGCAGTTCTTC
CSVSSYNEQFF
>TRBJ2-5|TRBV6-6|.|.
TGTGCCAGCAGTCCCAAGACCCGATACACGGGGCAAGAGACCCAGTACTTC
CASSPKTRYTGQETQYF
>TRBJ1-3|TRBV5-1|.|.
TGCGCCAGCAGCGAGGGGACATCGCACACCATATATTTT
CASSEGTSHTIYF
>TRBJ2-2|TRBV12-3/TRBV12-4|.|.
TGTGCCAGCAGTTTATCCCCAGCCGGGGAGCTGTTTTTT
CASSLSPAGELFF
>TRBJ1-1|TRBV24-1|.|.
TGTGCCACCAGTGAAACAGGGTATTACACTGAAGCTTTCTTT
CATSETGYYTEAFF
>TRBJ2-7|TRBV19|.|.
TGTGCCAGTAGTTCCCAGGGAGGGGGCTCCTACGAGCAGTACTTC
CASSSQGGGSYEQYF
>TRBJ2-4|TRBV5-1|TRBD1|.
TGCGCCAGCAGCCCTTCCCCGGGACAGAGAAACATTCAGTACTTC
CASSPSPGQRNIQYF
>TRBJ2-7|TRBV12-5|TRBD2|.
TGTGCTAGTGGTCGTGGAGATAGCGGGGCCTACGAGCAGTACTTC
CASGRGDSGAYEQYF
>TRBJ1-1|TRBV2|.|.
TGTGCCAGCAGTGATATGGTTGTTACTGAAGCTTTCTTT
CASSDMVVTEAFF
>TRBJ2-1|TRBV7-3|.|.
TGTGCCAGCAGCTTAACCGGCAATGAGCAGTTCTTC
CASSLTGNEQFF
>TRBJ2-1|TRBV6-5|.|.
TGTGCCAGCAACCCGGGTACCTACAATGAGCAGTTCTTC
CASNPGTYNEQFF
>TRBJ1-5|TRBV7-8|TRBD1|.
TGTGCCAGCAGCCCGCGAGCAGGGGGGTCGAATCAGCCCCAGCATTTT
CASSPRAGGSNQPQHF
>TRBJ2-7|TRBV10-1|.|.
TGCGCCAGCAGTGACAGGCAAACCAGCTTATCCTACGAGCAGTACTTC
CASSDRQTSLSYEQYF
>TRBJ1-4|TRBV5-5|.|.
TGTGCCAGCAGCTTGGTTTCGGCTGGGGATGAAAAACTGTTTTTT
CASSLVSAGDEKLFF
>TRBJ1-2|TRBV6-5|.|.
TGTGCCAGCGGGGGGGGTCGACAGTTCTGGGATGGCTACACCTTC
CASGGGRQFWDGYTF
>TRBJ1-1|TRBV5-4|.|few
TGTGCCAGCAGCCTTGGGGGGGCAGGAAAAGCTTTCTTT
CASSLGGAGKAFF
>TRBJ2-3|TRBV5-4|.|few
TGTGCCAGCAGCGTTGAAGGAGATACGCAGTATTTT
CASSVEGDTQYF
>TRBJ1-2|TRBV29-1|.|.
TGCAGCGCCATGCGTGAGGGTGGCTACACCTTC
CSAMREGGYTF
>TRBJ2-3|TRBV11-3|TRBD2|.
TGTGCCAGCAGCCGGCTAGCGGGGGCCTTCACAGATACGCAGTATTTT
CASSRLAGAFTDTQYF
>TRBJ2-1|TRBV19|.|.
TGTGCCAGTAGTGGAACAGGGCTTGAGCAGTTCTTC
CASSGTGLEQFF
>TRBJ2-1|TRBV4-2|.|.
TGTGCCAGCAGCCACTACGACCTCGATGAGCAGTTCTTC
CASSHYDLDEQFF
>TRBJ1-4|TRBV5-1|.|.
TGCGCCAGCACCCACTCGGGGGGCGCGGGGGTTAATGAAAAACTGTTTTTT
CASTHSGGAGVNEKLFF
>TRBJ2-1|TRBV6-6|.|.
TGTGCCAGCAAGGAGAGACGCAATGAGCAGTTCTTC
CASKERRNEQFF
>TRBJ2-2|TRBV11-1|.|.
TGTGCCAGCAGCCATCTGGTTGGTACCAACACCGGGGAGCTGTTTTTT
CASSHLVGTNTGELFF
>TRBJ2-2|TRBV4-3|TRBD1|.
TGCGCCAGCAGCCAAGATCCCGGGACAGGGAGGTTTACCGGGGAGCTGTTTTTT
CASSQDPGTGRFTGELFF
>TRBJ2-7|TRBV9|TRBD2|.
TGTGCCAGCAGTGGGCCCGGCAGCGGGGGGGACTACGAGCAGTACTTC
CASSGPGSGGDYEQYF
>TRBJ1-2|TRBV7-8|.|.
TGTGCCAGCAGCTTGGCGTCCTCGTCAGGGAACTATGGCTACACCTTC
CASSLASSSGNYGYTF
>TRBJ2-1|TRBV4-3|TRBD2|.
TGCGCCAGCAGCCAAGAGTGGGCTAGCGGTTACAATGAGCAGTTCTTC
CASSQEWASGYNEQFF
>TRBJ2-3|TRBV7-9|.|once
TGTGCCAGCAGCGCCAATACAGATACGCAGTATTTT
CASSANTDTQYF
>TRBJ1-6|TRBV6-2/TRBV6-3|.|.
TGTGCCAGCAGTTACGGTAATTCACCCCTCCACTTT
CASSYGNSPLHF
>TRBJ2-1|TRBV6-5|.|.
TGTGCCAGCAGCGTGCGTTCGTCATATGAGCAGTTCTTC
CASSVRSSYEQFF
>TRBJ1-1|TRBV24-1|.|.
TGTGCCACCAGTGATCTTCTGAGTAGGGCGGCTTTCTTT
CATSDLLSRAAFF
>TRBJ1-3|TRBV30|TRBD1|once
TGTGCCTGGAGAGAGGACAGGGTGGCTGGAAACACCATATATTTT
CAWREDRVAGNTIYF